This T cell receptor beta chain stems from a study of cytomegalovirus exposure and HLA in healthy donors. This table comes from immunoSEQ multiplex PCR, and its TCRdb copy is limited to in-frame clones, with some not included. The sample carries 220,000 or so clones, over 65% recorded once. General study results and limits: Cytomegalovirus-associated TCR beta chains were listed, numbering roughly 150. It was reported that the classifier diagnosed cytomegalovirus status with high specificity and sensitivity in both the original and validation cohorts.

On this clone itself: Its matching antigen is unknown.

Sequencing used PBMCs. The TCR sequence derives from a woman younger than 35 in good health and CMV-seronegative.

This chain's CDR3 is CASSFHGLDNEQFF. In DNA form, the CDR3 reads TGTGCCAGCAGCTTCCACGGACTAGACAATGAGCAGTTCTTC. The chain recombines TRBV11-1 with TRBJ2-1, with 7 bases matching TRBD2. V lost 3 bases and J lost 5; bases outside the gene matches: 4. Germline values: CDR1 SGHAT, CDR2 FQDESV (reference sequence). This CDR3 comprises 14 residues.